This entry is about one TCR beta chain. This specimen comes from a study of blood T cell repertoires in COVID-19. The germline V gene has CDR1 DFQATT and CDR2 SNEGSKA (reference sequence). This CDR3 spans 11 amino acids. Trimming pared 6 bases from V and 7 bases from J, leaving 12 bases between. Generated by immunoSEQ multiplex PCR, the TCRdb table keeps only in-frame clones and is missing some. Of some 99,000 clones listed, 84% are singletons. The sequenced material came from peripheral blood. This chain links TRBV20-1 with TRBJ1-2, with D possibly TRBD1 on 6 matching bases. This clonotype originated in a woman older than 75 with active or convalescent COVID-19. The CDR3 region is CSAPTGFGYTF. Written as DNA, the CDR3 is TGCAGTGCCCCTACAGGGTTTGGCTACACCTTC.